This T cell receptor beta chain is drawn from a study of CD8 T cells in ankylosing spondylitis. Study conclusions and caveats: Typical of ankylosing spondylitis blood, it appeared, was a TCR beta motif of eight highly homologous variants. CD8+ cells made up the disease-linked clones, which were relatively rare in peripheral blood.

This clonotype was detected ten times or more. Antigen: not known. Each TCR beta library was made by quantitative 5'-RACE that incorporated molecular barcodes. Each CDR3 protein is one row after TCRdb ran MiXCR on the 5' RACE reads. Of approximately 69,000 distinct CDR3 sequences listed, roughly 5% were seen once; the top ten hold 2.2%. The V gene's germline CDR1 is LNHDA and CDR2 SQIVND (reference sequence). This CDR3 contains 15 residues. V trimming: 4 bases; J trimming: 3 bases; junction bases outside the gene matches: 6. The rearrangement joins TRBV19 to TRBJ2-5; 9 nucleotides agree with TRBD1. Sequencing was performed on blood, either unsorted or a sorted T cell fraction (not recorded which). The clonotype was recovered from a male donor with ankylosing spondylitis or in good health (not recorded which). CDR3 region: CASSTSGTGKETQYF. CDR3 DNA: TGTGCCAGTAGTACATCCGGGACAGGGAAAGAGACCCAGTACTTC. The variable domain in full, with the rest retrieved from reference TRBV19 and TRBJ2-5, is DGGITQSPKYLFRKEGQNVTLSCEQNLNHDAMYWYRQDPGQGLRLIYYSQIVNDFQKGDIAEGYSVSREKKESFPLTVTSAQKNPTAFYLCASSTSGTGKETQYFGPGTRLLVL.